This TCR beta chain was captured in a study of response to subunit inactivated influenza vaccine. MiXCR, applied by TCRdb to the RT-PCR reads, yields one record per CDR3 protein. The table has 500,000 to 600,000 distinct CDR3 sequences, 13% seen once. CDR1 is MNHEY and CDR2 is SMNVEV in the germline V gene (reference sequence). CDR3 length: 13 amino acids. V gave up 4 bases and J gave up 6 bases, with 10 bases separating them. Study results and limitations: It was the authors' suggestion that each seasonal influenza vaccination recruits few new T cells.

Turning to this clonotype: Its antigen is unidentified.

This clonotype originated in a man between 45 and 60 years old who received an inactivated influenza vaccine. The J gene is TRBJ2-1, the V gene TRBV27, with a weak D call TRBD1 (6 bases). The sequences come from PBMCs from blood, collected more than 35 days after vaccination. CDR3 in amino acids: CASSYQGLNEQFF. The CDR3 DNA reads as TGTGCCAGCAGTTATCAGGGGCTCAATGAGCAGTTCTTC.